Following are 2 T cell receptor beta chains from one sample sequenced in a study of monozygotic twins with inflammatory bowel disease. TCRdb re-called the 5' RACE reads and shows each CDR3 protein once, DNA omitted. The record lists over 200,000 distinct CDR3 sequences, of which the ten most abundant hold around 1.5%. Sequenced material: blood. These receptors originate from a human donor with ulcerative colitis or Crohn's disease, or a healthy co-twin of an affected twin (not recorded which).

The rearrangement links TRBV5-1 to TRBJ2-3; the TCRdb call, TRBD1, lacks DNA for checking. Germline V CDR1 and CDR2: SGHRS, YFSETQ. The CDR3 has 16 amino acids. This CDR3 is CASRPGTWISTDTQYF.

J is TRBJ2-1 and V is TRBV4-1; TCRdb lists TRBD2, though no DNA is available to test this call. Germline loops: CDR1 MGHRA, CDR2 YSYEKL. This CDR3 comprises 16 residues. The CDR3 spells CASSQSTGPNPNEQFF.